This TCR beta chain was identified in a study of blood T cell repertoires in COVID-19. Study-level background: Acute and convalescent COVID-19 samples came from the United States, Italy and Spain. The cDNA or gDNA used as material had been derived from T cells, B-cell-depleted T cells, or PBMCs.

In the study's own analysis: Reference gene primer amplification gave estimated nucleated cell counts. The table came from immunoSEQ multiplex PCR; TCRdb's copy has only in-frame clones and leaves some out. From that table come the V and J calls and clone size; the DNA was used to work out D and trimming. Of 100,000 to 150,000 clones detected, roughly 87% appear once; the ten largest clones hold over 25%. V was trimmed by 8 bases and J by 1 base, leaving 8 bases between them. Per germline, CDR1 MNHNY and CDR2 SVGAGI (reference sequence). This CDR3 region has 12 residues. Sequencing was performed on peripheral blood. The sequence was collected from a woman of 80 years or more with acute or convalescent COVID-19. J is TRBJ1-1 and V is TRBV6-6; tentatively, D is TRBD1 (5 bases). CDR3 sequence: CASLQGNTEAFF. DNA for the CDR3: TGTGCCAGCCTCCAGGGGAACACTGAAGCTTTCTTT.